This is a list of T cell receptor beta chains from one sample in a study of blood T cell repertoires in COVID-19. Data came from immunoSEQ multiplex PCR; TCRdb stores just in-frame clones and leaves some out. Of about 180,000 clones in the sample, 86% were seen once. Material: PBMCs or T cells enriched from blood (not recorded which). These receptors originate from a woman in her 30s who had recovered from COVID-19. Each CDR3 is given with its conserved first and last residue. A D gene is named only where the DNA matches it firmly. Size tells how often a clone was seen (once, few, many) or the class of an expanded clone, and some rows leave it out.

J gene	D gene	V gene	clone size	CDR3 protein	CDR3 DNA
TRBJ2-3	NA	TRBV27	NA	CASSPGYTQYF	TGTGCCAGCAGCCCAGGGTATACGCAGTATTTT
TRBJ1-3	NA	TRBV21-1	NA	CASNYSVLSGNTIYF	TGTGCCAGCAACTACTCGGTCCTCTCTGGAAACACCATATATTTT
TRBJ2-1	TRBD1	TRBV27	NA	CASSGNRGQGANEQFF	TGTGCCAGCAGTGGAAACCGGGGACAGGGGGCAAATGAGCAGTTCTTC
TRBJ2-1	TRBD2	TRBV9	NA	CASSDPGLAGPLQFF	TGTGCCAGCAGCGACCCGGGACTAGCGGGCCCCCTTCAGTTCTTC
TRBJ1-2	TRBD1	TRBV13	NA	CASSLTGDYGYTF	TGTGCCAGCAGCTTAACAGGGGACTATGGCTACACCTTC
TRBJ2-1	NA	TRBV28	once	CASGTLGVNEQFF	TGTGCCAGCGGGACTCTAGGGGTGAATGAGCAGTTCTTC
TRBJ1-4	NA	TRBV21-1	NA	CASSTRQGRRGKLFF	TGTGCCAGCAGCACCCGACAGGGAAGGCGCGGAAAACTGTTTTTT
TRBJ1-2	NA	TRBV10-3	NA	CAISVEQNYGYTF	TGTGCCATCAGTGTAGAACAGAACTATGGCTACACCTTC
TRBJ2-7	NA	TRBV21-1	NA	CARISTGTVFYEQYF	TGTGCCAGAATCTCTACCGGGACAGTTTTTTACGAGCAGTACTTC
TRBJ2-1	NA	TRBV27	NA	CASSSKVTNSYNEQFF	TGTGCCAGCAGTTCCAAAGTCACAAACTCCTACAATGAGCAGTTCTTC
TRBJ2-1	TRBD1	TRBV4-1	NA	CASTPRQGGNNEQFF	TGCGCCAGCACCCCAAGACAGGGGGGCAACAATGAGCAGTTCTTC
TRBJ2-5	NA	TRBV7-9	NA	CASSLGGRLQETQYF	TGTGCCAGCAGCTTAGGTGGCAGGTTACAAGAGACCCAGTACTTC
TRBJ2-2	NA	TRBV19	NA	CASSSGYSTGELFF	TGTGCCAGTAGTTCGGGGTACAGCACCGGGGAGCTGTTTTTT
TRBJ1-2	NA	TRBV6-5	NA	CASSRSNYGYTF	TGTGCCAGCAGCCGGAGTAACTATGGCTACACCTTC
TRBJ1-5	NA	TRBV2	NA	CASSETGSDQPQHF	TGTGCCAGCAGTGAAACGGGATCAGATCAGCCCCAGCATTTT
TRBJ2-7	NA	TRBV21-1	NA	CASSNPGQGYLQYF	TGTGCCAGCAGCAACCCGGGACAGGGCTACTTGCAGTACTTC
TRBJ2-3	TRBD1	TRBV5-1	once	CASSSGQGADTQYF	TGCGCCAGCAGCTCGGGACAGGGGGCAGATACGCAGTATTTT
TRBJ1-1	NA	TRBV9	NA	CASSVEAGDTEAFF	TGTGCCAGCAGCGTAGAGGCGGGCGACACTGAAGCTTTCTTT
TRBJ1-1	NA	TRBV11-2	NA	CASSPGGVNTEAFF	TGTGCCAGCAGTCCCGGGGGGGTGAACACTGAAGCTTTCTTT
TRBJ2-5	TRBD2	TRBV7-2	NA	CASSPPLAGDTETQYF	TGTGCCAGCAGCCCCCCACTAGCGGGTGATACCGAGACCCAGTACTTC
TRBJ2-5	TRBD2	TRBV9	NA	CASSAGSGSSYQETQYF	TGTGCCAGCAGCGCGGGGAGCGGGAGTTCGTACCAAGAGACCCAGTACTTC
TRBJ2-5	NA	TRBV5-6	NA	CASSLGRNQETQYF	TGTGCCAGCAGCTTGGGGCGGAACCAAGAGACCCAGTACTTC
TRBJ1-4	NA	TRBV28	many	CASSLFDSLAF	TGTGCCAGCAGTCTGTTTGACAGCCTTGCTTTT
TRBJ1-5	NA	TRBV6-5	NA	CASSPFSDSNQPQHF	TGTGCCAGCAGTCCCTTCAGTGATAGCAATCAGCCCCAGCATTTT
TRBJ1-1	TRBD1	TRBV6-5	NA	CASSLEGALRAEAFF	TGTGCCAGCAGTTTAGAGGGGGCGCTCCGAGCTGAAGCTTTCTTT
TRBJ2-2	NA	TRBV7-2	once	CASSSQRTGLDTGELFF	TGTGCCAGCAGCTCTCAACGAACAGGGTTGGACACCGGGGAGCTGTTTTTT
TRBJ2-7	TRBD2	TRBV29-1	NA	CSVEGGLAGLSSYEQYF	TGCAGCGTTGAGGGGGGACTAGCGGGGTTGAGCTCCTACGAGCAGTACTTC
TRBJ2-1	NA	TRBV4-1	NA	CASSQVAFPGEYSYNEQFF	TGCGCCAGCAGCCAAGTGGCCTTTCCGGGAGAGTATTCCTACAATGAGCAGTTCTTC
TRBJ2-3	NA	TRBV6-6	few	CASEAPEQTQYF	TGTGCCAGCGAGGCCCCGGAACAAACGCAGTATTTT
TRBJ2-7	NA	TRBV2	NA	CASSDEGTGEQYF	TGTGCCAGCAGTGATGAGGGAACGGGAGAGCAGTACTTC
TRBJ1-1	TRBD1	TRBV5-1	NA	CASSSGQGGSEAFF	TGCGCCAGCTCAAGTGGACAGGGGGGCTCTGAAGCTTTCTTT
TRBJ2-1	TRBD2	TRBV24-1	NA	CATRGPAGGPDEQFF	TGTGCCACCAGGGGGCCAGCGGGAGGGCCCGATGAGCAGTTCTTC
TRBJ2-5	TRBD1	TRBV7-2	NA	CASSLQGAGETQYF	TGTGCCAGCAGCTTACAGGGGGCTGGGGAGACCCAGTACTTC
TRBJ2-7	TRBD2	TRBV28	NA	CASRLAGDGMAYEQYF	TGTGCCAGTAGACTAGCGGGAGACGGAATGGCCTACGAGCAGTACTTC
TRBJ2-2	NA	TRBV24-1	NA	CATSVARNTGELFF	TGTGCCACCAGTGTAGCGCGGAACACCGGGGAGCTGTTTTTT
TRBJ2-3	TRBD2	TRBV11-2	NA	CASSFPLAGGGDTQYF	TGTGCCAGCAGCTTTCCGTTAGCGGGAGGGGGAGATACGCAGTATTTT
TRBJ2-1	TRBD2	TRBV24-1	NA	CATSDRLAGVENEQFF	TGTGCCACCAGTGATCGGCTAGCGGGAGTCGAGAATGAGCAGTTCTTC
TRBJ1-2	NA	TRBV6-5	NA	CASSRGTGKGYTF	TGTGCCAGCAGCCGAGGGACTGGGAAAGGCTACACCTTC
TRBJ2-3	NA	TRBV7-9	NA	CASSLPDRPDTQYF	TGTGCCAGCAGCTTACCTGACAGGCCAGATACGCAGTATTTT
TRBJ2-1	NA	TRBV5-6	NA	CASSSEVGAARVVQFF	TGTGCCAGCAGCTCGGAGGTGGGAGCGGCCCGAGTCGTGCAGTTCTTC
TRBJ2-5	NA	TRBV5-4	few	CASSGQRQETQYF	TGTGCCAGCAGCGGACAGCGTCAAGAGACCCAGTACTTC
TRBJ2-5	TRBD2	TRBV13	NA	CASSPAGTARASGRARETQYF	TGTGCCAGCAGCCCCGCAGGGACCGCTCGGGCTAGCGGGAGGGCCAGGGAGACCCAGTACTTC
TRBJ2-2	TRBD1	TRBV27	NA	CASSFRDREAGELFF	TGTGCCAGCAGTTTCCGGGACAGGGAGGCCGGGGAGCTGTTTTTT
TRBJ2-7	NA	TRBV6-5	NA	CASSWGGAYEQYF	TGTGCCAGCAGTTGGGGAGGCGCCTACGAGCAGTACTTC
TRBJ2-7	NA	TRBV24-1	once	CATSDLNSGYEQYF	TGTGCCACCAGTGATTTGAATTCGGGCTACGAGCAGTACTTC
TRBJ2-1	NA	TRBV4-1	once	CASSQEAESSYNEQFF	TGCGCCAGCAGCCAAGAGGCGGAAAGCTCCTACAATGAGCAGTTCTTC
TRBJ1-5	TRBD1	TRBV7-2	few	CASSPGQGNQPQHF	TGTGCCAGCAGCCCGGGACAGGGAAATCAGCCCCAGCATTTT
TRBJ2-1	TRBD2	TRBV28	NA	CASSLLLAGGLDAYNEQFF	TGTGCCAGCAGTTTATTACTAGCGGGAGGGCTTGACGCCTACAATGAGCAGTTCTTC
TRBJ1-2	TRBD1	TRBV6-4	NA	CASSVRNTGTEYGYTF	TGTGCCAGCAGTGTACGAAATACCGGGACAGAGTATGGCTACACCTTC
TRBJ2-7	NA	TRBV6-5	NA	CASSYHASNSYEQYF	TGTGCCAGCAGTTACCACGCTAGCAACTCCTACGAGCAGTACTTC
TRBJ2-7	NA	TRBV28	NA	CASRLPHDTSYEQYF	TGTGCCAGCAGGCTTCCTCATGACACGTCCTACGAGCAGTACTTC
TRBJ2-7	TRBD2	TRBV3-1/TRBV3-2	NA	CASSQDGRLSEQYF	TGTGCCAGCAGCCAAGACGGGAGGTTAAGTGAGCAGTACTTC
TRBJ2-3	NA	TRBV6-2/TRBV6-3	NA	CASSYRGLDTQYF	TGTGCCAGCAGTTACAGGGGATTAGATACGCAGTATTTT
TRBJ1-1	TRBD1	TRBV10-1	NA	CASSEQTGENTEAFF	TGCGCCAGCAGTGAACAGACAGGGGAAAACACTGAAGCTTTCTTT
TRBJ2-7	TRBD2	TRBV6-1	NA	CASSEREVGEQYF	TGTGCCAGCAGTGAGCGGGAGGTAGGAGAGCAGTACTTC
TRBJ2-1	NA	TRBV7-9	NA	CASSPRDYNEQFF	TGTGCCAGCAGCCCCCGGGACTACAATGAGCAGTTCTTC
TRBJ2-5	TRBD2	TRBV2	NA	CASSRLAEETQYF	TGTGCCAGCAGTAGACTAGCGGAAGAGACCCAGTACTTC
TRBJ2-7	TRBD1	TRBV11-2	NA	CASSYDRGPYEQYF	TGTGCCAGCAGCTACGACAGGGGGCCGTACGAGCAGTACTTC
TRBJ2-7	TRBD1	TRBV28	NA	CASSSIGTANEQYF	TGTGCCAGCAGTTCGATCGGGACAGCCAACGAGCAGTACTTC
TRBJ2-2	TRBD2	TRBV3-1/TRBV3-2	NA	CASSLGLAGVANTGELFF	TGTGCCAGCAGCCTCGGACTAGCGGGAGTAGCGAACACCGGGGAGCTGTTTTTT